The present T cell receptor (beta chain) was sequenced within a study of T cells after yellow fever vaccination. Study-level background: Fractions low in cell number were prepared with SMART-Seq v4 Ultra Low Input. Findings and limits, study-wide: The secondary response was weaker but peaked faster, day 5 versus 15.

CDR3 length: 11 residues. With 8 bases removed from V and 2 bases from J, the gap between germline ends came to 7 bases. In germline, CDR1 is MNHEY, CDR2 SVGEGT. This clonotype was counted at least ten times. What it recognizes is unknown. TCRdb called the 5' RACE reads again in MiXCR, with one record for every CDR3 protein. The repertoire consists of 250,000 to 350,000 distinct CDR3 sequences, with around 7% occurring once and the leading ten covering over 15%. This TCR came from a man younger than 30 who received the YFV17D yellow fever vaccine. This sequence joins TRBV6-2 or TRBV6-3 and TRBJ2-7; D is ambiguous. This sample comprised PBMCs, obtained about 41 days after the first yellow fever vaccination. The DNA for the CDR3 is TGTGCCAGCGAGCAGGCCTACGAGCAGTACTTC. Amino acid sequence: CASEQAYEQYF.